A selection of T cell receptor beta chains follows, all from one sample in a study of regulatory T cells in long-lasting Graves disease. In TCRdb, the multiplex PCR reads were re-called with MiXCR into one record per CDR3 protein. The table includes some 470,000 distinct CDR3 sequences, 20% to 25% detected once. The sample in question was peripheral blood mononuclear cells (PBMCs), obtained when the disease was refractory, from a patient treated with antithyroid drugs. The source is a female donor with Graves disease. Each CDR3 is given with its conserved first and last residue. The D gene is left open where the match is weak. Expanded clones get a size class; other rows say once, few or many, or leave the size out.

j_call v_call clone_size d_call cdr3_aa cdr3_nt
TRBJ1-2 TRBV27 many TRBD1 CASSFSGQGASTKDGYTF TGTGCCAGCAGTTTCTCAGGACAGGGGGCTTCTACGAAGGATGGCTACACCTTC
TRBJ2-2 TRBV6-2/TRBV6-3 - - CASSYSGGGLYTGELFF TGTGCCAGCAGTTACTCAGGGGGGGGGCTCTACACCGGGGAGCTGTTTTTT
TRBJ2-5 TRBV28 many - CATTDGPQETQYF TGTGCCACCACCGACGGGCCTCAAGAGACCCAGTACTTC
TRBJ2-1 TRBV6-1 - - CASRRGTPYNEQFF TGTGCCAGCAGACGCGGGACACCCTACAATGAGCAGTTCTTC
TRBJ2-5 TRBV3-1 few - CASNIGGVIQETQYF TGTGCCAGCAACATCGGCGGGGTGATCCAAGAGACCCAGTACTTC
TRBJ2-4 TRBV7-9 - TRBD1 CASSFRDRGSDIQYF TGTGCCAGCAGCTTCCGGGACAGGGGTTCTGACATTCAGTACTTC
TRBJ2-1 TRBV28 few - CASSPGTGLYNEQFF TGTGCCAGCAGTCCCGGGACCGGACTATACAATGAGCAGTTCTTC
TRBJ1-2 TRBV28 - - CASSLYPSLGYTF TGTGCCAGCAGTTTATATCCTTCCTTGGGCTACACCTTC
TRBJ1-1 TRBV20-1 - - CSAYGPGKLLTEAFF TGCAGTGCCTACGGTCCCGGGAAACTCCTCACTGAAGCTTTCTTT
TRBJ1-2 TRBV6-1 - - CASRADENYGYTF TGTGCCAGCAGAGCAGACGAGAACTATGGCTACACCTTC
TRBJ1-6 TRBV6-1 many TRBD1 CASRAGTGGSPLHF TGTGCCAGCAGAGCCGGGACAGGAGGTTCACCCCTCCACTTT
TRBJ1-1 TRBV19 many - CASKTGATGRNTEAFF TGTGCCAGTAAGACAGGCGCCACGGGGAGGAACACTGAAGCTTTCTTT
TRBJ1-1 TRBV9 few - CASSVSDLYRRTEAFF TGTGCCAGCAGCGTCAGTGACCTCTACAGAAGAACTGAAGCTTTCTTT
TRBJ2-2 TRBV24-1 few - CATSDPGTGPTGELFF TGTGCCACCAGTGACCCCGGAACAGGCCCCACCGGGGAGCTGTTTTTT
TRBJ1-1 TRBV9 few - CASSVEDGTNTEAFF TGTGCCAGCAGCGTAGAAGACGGGACGAACACTGAAGCTTTCTTT
TRBJ2-1 TRBV12-3/TRBV12-4 - - CASSSTGNEQFF TGTGCCAGCAGTTCGACAGGCAATGAGCAGTTCTTC
TRBJ2-5 TRBV19 few - CASRPQGYQETQYF TGTGCCAGTAGACCCCAGGGTTATCAAGAGACCCAGTACTTC
TRBJ2-2 TRBV7-2 few - CASTISGSNTGELFF TGTGCCAGCACCATCAGCGGCTCGAACACCGGGGAGCTGTTTTTT
TRBJ1-1 TRBV7-2 many - CASALQRVTEAFF TGTGCCAGCGCACTTCAGCGGGTCACTGAAGCTTTCTTT
TRBJ1-4 TRBV19 - - CASSPGRDWYATNEKLFF TGTGCCAGTAGTCCGGGCAGGGACTGGTATGCAACTAATGAAAAACTGTTTTTT
TRBJ2-2 TRBV6-2/TRBV6-3 - TRBD2 CAIRGLAETYNTGELFF TGTGCCATCAGAGGACTAGCGGAGACATATAACACCGGGGAGCTGTTTTTT
TRBJ2-6 TRBV6-2/TRBV6-3 few TRBD1 CASSYQRTGLTGANVLTF TGTGCCAGCAGTTACCAGCGGACAGGGCTAACTGGGGCCAACGTCCTGACTTTC
TRBJ2-6 TRBV12-3/TRBV12-4 many TRBD1 CASSPRTGGASEANVLTF TGTGCCAGCAGTCCCCGGACAGGGGGAGCCTCTGAGGCCAACGTCCTGACTTTC
TRBJ1-2 TRBV19 many - CASSPLRRESSGYTF TGTGCCAGTAGTCCCCTGCGGAGGGAAAGTAGTGGCTACACCTTC
TRBJ2-2 TRBV27 - - CASRSPGRTGELFF TGTGCCAGCAGATCTCCTGGACGGACCGGGGAGCTGTTTTTT
TRBJ2-5 TRBV28 many TRBD1 CASSAGPTGTDLEETQYF TGTGCCAGCAGTGCAGGCCCCACCGGGACAGATCTGGAAGAGACCCAGTACTTC
TRBJ2-6 TRBV20-1 few - CSASRRTSGANVLTF TGCAGTGCTAGTCGCCGAACCTCTGGGGCCAACGTCCTGACTTTC
TRBJ2-5 TRBV12-3/TRBV12-4 many - CASSLSGPTETQYF TGTGCCAGCAGTTTATCGGGACCTACAGAGACCCAGTACTTC
TRBJ2-5 TRBV20-1 many TRBD1 CSARGPQGWETQYF TGCAGTGCTAGAGGACCACAGGGGTGGGAGACCCAGTACTTC
TRBJ1-6 TRBV6-2/TRBV6-3 - - CASTSRANSPLHF TGTGCCAGCACCTCGAGGGCCAATTCACCCCTCCACTTT
TRBJ1-1 TRBV6-2/TRBV6-3 - - CASSYILGRQAFF TGTGCCAGCAGTTACATACTCGGCAGGCAAGCTTTCTTT
TRBJ1-5 TRBV2 many - CASRDDSNQPQHF TGTGCCAGCAGAGATGATAGCAATCAGCCCCAGCATTTT
TRBJ1-6 TRBV20-1 few - CSARDPGDDSPLHF TGCAGTGCTAGAGATCCAGGGGATGATTCACCCCTCCACTTT
TRBJ2-5 TRBV20-1 many TRBD1 CSAQTGGGRETQYF TGCAGTGCGCAGACAGGGGGCGGTCGAGAGACCCAGTACTTC
TRBJ1-6 TRBV6-1 many TRBD1 CASSGYRGSGNSPLHF TGTGCCAGCAGTGGGTACAGGGGATCAGGGAATTCACCCCTCCACTTT
TRBJ1-4 TRBV19 - - CASSPIDGFNEKLFF TGTGCCAGTAGTCCCATCGACGGCTTTAATGAAAAACTGTTTTTT
TRBJ2-1 TRBV20-1 - - CSARVGRRGTYNEQFF TGCAGTGCTAGAGTGGGGCGCAGGGGCACCTACAATGAGCAGTTCTTC
TRBJ1-5 TRBV27 - TRBD1 CASGDRGQPQHF TGTGCCAGTGGGGACAGGGGTCAGCCCCAGCATTTT
TRBJ1-2 TRBV6-1 many TRBD1 CASSPGQGSPSGYTF TGTGCCAGCAGTCCCGGACAGGGGAGCCCCTCTGGCTACACCTTC
TRBJ1-2 TRBV12-3/TRBV12-4 many TRBD1 CAIIQGHYGYTF TGTGCCATTATACAGGGGCACTATGGCTACACCTTC
TRBJ1-5 TRBV12-3/TRBV12-4 - - CASSLWATGQPQHF TGTGCCAGCAGTTTATGGGCGACCGGTCAGCCCCAGCATTTT
TRBJ1-2 TRBV25-1 few - CASSEGAGTYGYTF TGTGCCAGCAGTGAGGGGGCAGGGACCTATGGCTACACCTTC